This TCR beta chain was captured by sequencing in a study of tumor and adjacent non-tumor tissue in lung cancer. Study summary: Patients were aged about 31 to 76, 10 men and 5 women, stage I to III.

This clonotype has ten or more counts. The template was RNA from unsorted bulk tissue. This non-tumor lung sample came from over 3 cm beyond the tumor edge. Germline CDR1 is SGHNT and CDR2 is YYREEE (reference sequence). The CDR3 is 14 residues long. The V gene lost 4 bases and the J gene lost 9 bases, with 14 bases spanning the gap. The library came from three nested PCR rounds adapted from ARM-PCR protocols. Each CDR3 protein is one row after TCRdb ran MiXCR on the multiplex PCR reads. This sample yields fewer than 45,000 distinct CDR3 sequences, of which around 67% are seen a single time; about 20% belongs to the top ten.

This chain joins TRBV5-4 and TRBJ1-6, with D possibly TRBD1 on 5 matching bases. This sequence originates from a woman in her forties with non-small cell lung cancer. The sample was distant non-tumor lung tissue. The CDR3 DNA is TGTGCCAGCAGCACCGGGACTCGTACTTCACCCCTCCACTTT. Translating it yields CASSTGTRTSPLHF.